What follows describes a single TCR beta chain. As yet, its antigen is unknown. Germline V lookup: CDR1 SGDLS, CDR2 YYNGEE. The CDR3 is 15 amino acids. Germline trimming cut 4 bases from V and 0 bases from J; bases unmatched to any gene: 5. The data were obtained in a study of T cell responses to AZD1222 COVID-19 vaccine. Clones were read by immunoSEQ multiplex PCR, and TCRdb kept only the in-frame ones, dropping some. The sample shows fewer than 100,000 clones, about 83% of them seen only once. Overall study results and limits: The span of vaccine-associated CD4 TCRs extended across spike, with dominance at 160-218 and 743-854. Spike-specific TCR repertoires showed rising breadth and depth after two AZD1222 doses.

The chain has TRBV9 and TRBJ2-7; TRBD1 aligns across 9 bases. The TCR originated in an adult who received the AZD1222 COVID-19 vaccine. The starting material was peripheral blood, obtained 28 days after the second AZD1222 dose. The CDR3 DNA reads TGTGCCAGCAGCCTAACAGGGGGCCCCTCCTACGAGCAGTACTTC. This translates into CASSLTGGPSYEQYF.